Presented here are 21 T cell receptor beta chains from one specimen sequenced in a study of T cells after yellow fever vaccination. TCRdb re-analysed the 5' RACE reads in MiXCR, keeping a single row per CDR3 protein. The data contain hundreds of thousands of distinct CDR3 sequences, 13% of them singletons. Sequencing used PBMCs, obtained on the day of the yellow fever booster vaccination. The receptors here all came from a young man who received the YFV17D yellow fever vaccine.

V usage is TRBV10-3 and J usage is TRBJ2-1; TRBD2 matches at 9 bases. Losses at the gene ends were 6 bases for V and 5 bases for J; bases not matched to a gene: 8. The length of the CDR3 is 15 residues. CDR1 is ENHRY, CDR2 SYGVKD, per germline. The CDR3 nucleotides are TGTGCCATCAGAGCTAGCGGGATTTTCAACAATGAGCAGTTCTTC. As protein: CAIRASGIFNNEQFF.

This clonotype was picked up a small number of times. The chain uses TRBV20-1 and TRBJ2-2; D is possibly TRBD2 (6 bases). This CDR3 comprises 13 residues. The V and J ends lost 6 bases and 4 bases respectively, with 12 bases between them. Germline CDR1 is DFQATT and CDR2 is SNEGSKA (reference sequence). The CDR3 loop reads CSATGSATGELFF. CDR3 nucleotide sequence: TGCAGTGCCACCGGGAGTGCCACCGGGGAGCTGTTTTTT.

The chain carries TRBV20-1 and TRBJ1-5; the match to TRBD1 covers 7 bases. The CDR3 extends over 13 amino acids. CDR1 is DFQATT, CDR2 SNEGSKA, per germline (reference sequence). V was clipped by 5 bases and J by 1 base; unmatched bases: 2. CDR3: CSASGGSNQPQHF. DNA of the CDR3: TGCAGTGCTTCAGGGGGAAGCAATCAGCCCCAGCATTTT.

The chain carries TRBV5-5 and TRBJ2-2; maybe TRBD1 (6 bases). The CDR3 sequence is 16 residues long. Germline values: CDR1 SGHKS, CDR2 YYEKEE (reference sequence). V lost 4 bases to trimming and J lost 3 bases, with 16 bases between them. CDR3 protein: CASSQTDSTYTGELFF. CDR3 in DNA: TGTGCCAGCAGCCAAACGGACAGTACTTACACCGGGGAGCTGTTTTTT.

This clonotype was found a few times. The gene calls are TRBV5-5 and TRBJ1-4; a possible D gene is TRBD1 (5 bases). The CDR3 contains 17 residues. Trimming took off 2 bases at V and 1 base at J, with 15 bases between the two ends. From germline, CDR1 is SGHKS and CDR2 YYEKEE (reference sequence). CDR3 sequence: CASSFGQLLLTNEKLFF. CDR3 bases: TGTGCCAGCAGCTTTGGACAACTACTATTAACTAATGAAAAACTGTTTTTT. Full variable domain (remainder filled in from reference TRBV5-5 and TRBJ1-4): DAGVTQSPTHLIKTRGQQVTLRCSPISGHKSVSWYQQVLGQGPQFIFQYYEKEERGRGNFPDRFSARQFPNYSSELNVNALLLGDSALYLCASSFGQLLLTNEKLFFGSGTQLSVL.

The genes are TRBV7-2 and TRBJ2-1; D remains unclear. Germline lookup yields CDR1 SGHTA and CDR2 FQGNSA. CDR3 length equals 15 residues. Trimming removed 2 bases at V and 0 bases at J, with 8 bases between. The chain's CDR3 is CASSLTVSSYNEQFF. The CDR3 nucleotides read TGTGCCAGCAGCTTAACAGTGAGCTCCTACAATGAGCAGTTCTTC.

This clonotype came up a few times. The V gene is TRBV28, the J gene TRBJ2-1; 9 positions match TRBD1. The CDR3 is 14 residues long. Looked up from germline, CDR1 is MDHEN and CDR2 is SYDVKM. V lost 3 bases, J lost 4 bases, and 1 base stayed unmatched. The CDR3 DNA reads TGTGCCAGCAGTTTCGACAGGGGGTACAATGAGCAGTTCTTC. It codes for CASSFDRGYNEQFF.

This rearrangement joins TRBV18 to TRBJ1-1; D may be TRBD1 (6 bases). This CDR3 comprises 15 residues. V lost 6 bases and J lost 1, with 15 bases in between. Germline assignment: CDR1 KGHSH and CDR2 LQKENI. The CDR3 DNA is TGTGCCAGCTCTCTTGGGGGGGGGGCGAACACTGAAGCTTTCTTT. It is translated as CASSLGGGANTEAFF.

This clonotype was recorded many times. This chain links TRBV7-2 with TRBJ2-1; a weak D match, TRBD2 (6 bases). Germline V lookup: CDR1 SGHTA, CDR2 FQGNSA. The CDR3 consists of 14 residues. V lost 2 bases, J lost 6 bases, and 11 bases lay in between. The DNA for the CDR3 is TGTGCCAGCAGCTTAATACTAGCTGGCAATGAGCAGTTCTTC. This encodes CASSLILAGNEQFF.

This chain links TRBV27 with TRBJ2-5; no clear D. The CDR3 is 17 amino acids. In germline, CDR1 is MNHEY, CDR2 SMNVEV (reference sequence). The V and J ends lost 3 bases and 5 bases respectively, with 22 bases between them. In DNA form, the CDR3 reads TGTGCCAGCAGTTTTTCGGCGGTTAGGGCCGAATCGGAGACCCAGTACTTC. It specifies CASSFSAVRAESETQYF.

This clonotype showed up just a few times. CDR3 sequence (DNA): TGTGCCACCGGAGGGGCTGGCACAGATACGCAGTATTTT. It is translated as CATGGAGTDTQYF. The J gene is TRBJ2-3, the V gene TRBV28; a weak D match, TRBD2 (6 bases). Germline V gene data show CDR1 as MDHEN and CDR2 as SYDVKM. The CDR3 is 13 residues long. The V end was cut by 10 bases, the J end by 1 base, with 12 bases between. The whole variable domain, filled in from reference TRBV28 and TRBJ2-3, reads DVKVTQSSRYLVKRTGEKVFLECVQDMDHENMFWYRQDPGLGLRLIYFSYDVKMKEKGDIPEGYSVSREKKERFSLILESASTNQTSMYLCATGGAGTDTQYFGPGTRLTVL.

In this sample, this clonotype turned up a few times. V is TRBV24-1 and J is TRBJ2-2, with 8 nucleotides matching TRBD2. Unmatched junction bases numbered 9, after V lost 8 bases and J lost 5 bases. The CDR3 extends over 15 amino acids. Germline CDR1 is KGHDR and CDR2 is SFDVKD. DNA of the CDR3: TGTGCCACCATTCAGCGGGAGCTTTTTACCGGGGAGCTGTTTTTT. It encodes CATIQRELFTGELFF.

This chain uses TRBV19 with TRBJ1-5, with D hard to call. The CDR3 contains 14 residues. Germline assignment: CDR1 LNHDA and CDR2 SQIVND (reference sequence). V dropped 4 bases and J dropped 1 base, with 8 bases sitting between them. This CDR3 is CASSRRQSNQPQHF. The CDR3 nucleotides read TGTGCCAGTAGTAGACGCCAAAGCAATCAGCCCCAGCATTTT.

In its sample, this clonotype was seen many times. The rearrangement joins TRBV10-2 to TRBJ1-2, with D unclear. CDR1 WSHSY and CDR2 SAAADI come from the germline V gene. The V end was cut by 10 bases, the J end by 4 bases, with 13 bases between. The CDR3 runs to 12 residues. The CDR3 loop is CAIDDGIYGYTF. DNA for the CDR3: TGCGCCATCGACGACGGGATCTATGGCTACACCTTC.

This clonotype has more than one count but fewer than ten. The V gene is TRBV6-5, the J gene TRBJ2-1, with D possibly TRBD2 on 6 matching bases. The CDR3 length is 15 residues. The V gene lost 0 bases and the J gene lost 8 bases, with 14 bases spanning the gap. From germline, CDR1 is MNHEY and CDR2 SVGAGI. CDR3 coding DNA: TGTGCCAGCAGTTACTCCCTGACTAGTCGGTATGAGCAGTTCTTC. Its translation: CASSYSLTSRYEQFF.

CDR3 protein: CASSISGISTDTQYF. The CDR3 nucleotides read TGTGCCAGCAGTATTAGCGGGATAAGCACAGATACGCAGTATTTT. The chain employs TRBV6-1 and TRBJ2-3; TRBD2 matches at 8 bases. CDR3 length: 15 amino acids. Germline V gene sequence: CDR1 MNHNS, CDR2 SASEGT. After removal of 5 bases from V and 0 bases from J, the junction contained 4 bases not matched to a gene.

The rearrangement uses TRBV5-4 and TRBJ2-3; D is tentatively TRBD1 or TRBD2 (5 bases each). Trimming took off 4 bases at V and 5 bases at J, with 11 bases between the two ends. The germline CDR1 and CDR2 sequences are SGHNT and YYREEE (reference sequence). The CDR3 is 13 amino acids. The CDR3 protein is CASSHQRGDTQYF. As DNA, the CDR3 is TGTGCCAGCAGCCATCAGAGGGGAGATACGCAGTATTTT.

The rearrangement uses TRBV28 and TRBJ2-1; D gene ambiguous. Trimming shortened V by 2 bases and J by 5 bases, and 13 bases separated the two germline ends. CDR3 length equals 15 residues. Germline V gene sequence: CDR1 MDHEN, CDR2 SYDVKM. The CDR3: CASSLDYGGDNEQFF. CDR3 DNA: TGTGCCAGCAGTTTAGATTATGGCGGAGACAATGAGCAGTTCTTC.

The rearrangement links TRBV27 to TRBJ2-1; the D gene is possibly TRBD2 (5 bases). The CDR3 runs 12 residues. V lost 10 bases and J lost 7, with 14 bases in between. The germline V gene has CDR1 MNHEY and CDR2 SMNVEV (reference sequence). CDR3 region: CAISGPLNEQFF. Here the CDR3 DNA reads TGTGCCATCAGCGGACCGCTGAATGAGCAGTTCTTC.

The chain has TRBV29-1 and TRBJ1-2, with D perhaps matching TRBD1 (5 bases). This CDR3 contains 12 residues. V lost 6 bases and J 6 bases, leaving 14 bases between the germline ends. Looked up from germline, CDR1 is SQVTM and CDR2 is ANQGSEA. CDR3 bases: TGCAGCGTAGGGGCACCCTCGGATGGCTACACCTTC. It translates to CSVGAPSDGYTF.

There are a few counts of this clonotype. The chain has TRBV2 and TRBJ2-1; 13 bases line up with TRBD2. The CDR3 is 15 residues long. Trimming took 1 base from V and 9 from J; bases not matched to a gene: 3. Germline V lookup: CDR1 SNHLY, CDR2 FYNNEI. DNA for the CDR3: TGTGCCAGCAGTGAAGAGGGACTAGCGGGGTTTGAGCAGTTCTTC. Its translation is CASSEEGLAGFEQFF.